Sequencing of this TCR beta chain was carried out in a study of blood T cell repertoires in COVID-19. The J segment lost 2 bases and the V segment lost 2 bases, leaving 16 bases of the junction unmatched. The V gene's germline CDR1 is MRHNA and CDR2 SNTAGT. The CDR3 spans 19 residues. Assay used: immunoSEQ multiplex PCR; TCRdb lists only in-frame clones, some missing. The data contain 250,000 to 300,000 clones, around 89% of them singletons. The chain carries TRBV6-4 and TRBJ2-7, with 9 bases matching TRBD2. This sequence was found in a man aged 35-49 years with acute or convalescent COVID-19. The sequencing sample was made of peripheral blood. The CDR3 reads CASSDGMAGGTRGTYEQYF. The CDR3 DNA follows: TGTGCCAGCAGTGACGGTATGGCGGGGGGGACTCGAGGGACCTACGAGCAGTACTTC.